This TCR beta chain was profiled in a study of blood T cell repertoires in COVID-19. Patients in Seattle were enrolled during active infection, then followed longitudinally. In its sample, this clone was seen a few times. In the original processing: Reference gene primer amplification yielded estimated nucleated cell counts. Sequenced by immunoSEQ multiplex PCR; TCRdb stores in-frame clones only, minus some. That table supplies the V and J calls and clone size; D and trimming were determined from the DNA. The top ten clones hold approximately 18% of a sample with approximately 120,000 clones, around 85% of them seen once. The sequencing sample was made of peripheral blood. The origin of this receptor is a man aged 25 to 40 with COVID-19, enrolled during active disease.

The CDR3: CASSRGTGRIQPQHF. The CDR3 nucleotides are TGTGCCAGTAGTAGGGGGACAGGGAGAATACAGCCCCAGCATTTT. The chain recombines TRBV19 with TRBJ1-5, with 9 bases that match TRBD1. V lost 4 bases to trimming and J lost 7 bases; unmatched junction nucleotides: 8. The V gene's germline CDR1 is LNHDA and CDR2 SQIVND (reference sequence). The CDR3 is 15 amino acids.